Listed below are T cell receptor beta chains from one sample, sequenced in a study of CD8+ T cells in alopecia areata. The data were produced by immunoSEQ multiplex PCR, yet TCRdb's version contains in-frame clones alone and is incomplete. The repertoire includes 110,000 or so clones, roughly 64% of them detected once, and about 20% sits in the top ten. Sequencing was carried out using CD8+ T cells sorted from blood. These receptors originate from a human donor in good health. Both conserved end residues are part of each CDR3. The D gene is left open where the match is weak. Size values are once, few and many counts, or a class for expanded clones, and some rows have none.

TRBV5-1	-	TRBJ2-3	-	CASSSGRTDTQYF
TRBV7-9	medium-sized	TRBJ1-5	-	CASSLGQSNQPQHF
TRBV13	-	TRBJ2-1	-	CASSSVYNEQFF
TRBV6-5	few	TRBJ2-1	TRBD1	CASSYSKTGNEQFF
TRBV7-9	-	TRBJ2-5	TRBD2	CASSHPVGTSRETQYF
TRBV5-1	few	TRBJ1-2	-	CASSFGQNYGYTF
TRBV6-4	many	TRBJ2-1	TRBD2	CASSPSGGAGNEQFF
TRBV2	-	TRBJ2-7	TRBD1	CAAGTGYSYEQYF
TRBV7-8	once	TRBJ2-2	-	CASSSVPQGQRELFF
TRBV23-1	medium-sized	TRBJ1-2	TRBD1	CASSPTGDREAYGYTF
TRBV21-1	-	TRBJ1-1	-	CASTTDSSTEAFF
TRBV6-6	few	TRBJ2-5	-	CASSYFLEETQYF
TRBV2	few	TRBJ2-6	TRBD1	CASPGPGQSSGANVLTF
TRBV4-1	few	TRBJ2-7	-	CASSQDLGYYEQYF
TRBV28	-	TRBJ2-3	-	CASSSTRLETDTQYF
TRBV6-5	few	TRBJ1-6	-	CASSPTGNYNSPLHF
TRBV4-1	-	TRBJ1-2	-	CASSQVVRIFYGYTF
TRBV7-9	few	TRBJ2-5	TRBD1	CASRPGTVYQETQYF
TRBV19	-	TRBJ2-2	-	CASSIAAVDTGELFF
TRBV9	-	TRBJ1-5	-	CASSAKGWGEPQHF
TRBV19	-	TRBJ1-1	-	CASSLTGGREAFF
TRBV15	-	TRBJ2-3	-	CATSREVADTQYF
TRBV5-4	-	TRBJ2-5	TRBD1	CASSVRDRPYFQETQYF
TRBV5-6	-	TRBJ2-7	-	CASSRPTDYEQYF
TRBV7-9	many	TRBJ2-5	-	CASSPPWYLGRQETQYF
TRBV7-2	-	TRBJ1-6	-	CASSPTGGEGSPLHF
TRBV13	few	TRBJ2-3	-	CASSQTLADTDTQYF
TRBV27	-	TRBJ1-6	-	CASSSLSSSYNSPLHF
TRBV7-9	-	TRBJ1-2	-	CASSLKGGGGYGYTF
TRBV4-1	-	TRBJ2-7	TRBD1	CASSPGQGTYEQYF
TRBV7-7	-	TRBJ2-1	-	CASSSLREQFF
TRBV29-1	-	TRBJ2-2	-	CSVRDLNTGELFF
TRBV28	few	TRBJ1-1	-	CASRSLDSEAFF
TRBV7-9	-	TRBJ1-1	-	CASSFPANTEAFF
TRBV30	-	TRBJ2-2	TRBD1	CAWSVGTGAGELFF
TRBV4-1	-	TRBJ2-7	TRBD1	CASSQVDGTGSQQYF
TRBV4-1	few	TRBJ2-2	-	CASSPDMVTGELFF
TRBV6-1	-	TRBJ2-7	-	CASSLYEQYF
TRBV9	-	TRBJ2-3	TRBD1	CASSARQGAQTDTQYF
TRBV5-6	many	TRBJ1-4	-	CASSLVATNEKLFF
TRBV4-1	-	TRBJ2-1	-	CASSQEYRDTEQFF
TRBV13	-	TRBJ1-5	-	CASSLAGAQPQHF